The T cell receptor beta chain described here comes from a study of blood T cell repertoires in COVID-19. In its sample, this clone was seen a few times. Assay: immunoSEQ multiplex PCR; the TCRdb copy retains only in-frame clones and omits some. This table holds roughly 700,000 clones, about 90% found once. The CDR3 loop spans 13 amino acids. In germline, CDR1 is LGHNT, CDR2 FRNRAP. Trimming removed 2 bases at V and 3 bases at J, with 7 bases between. Sequenced material: peripheral blood. The clonotype was recovered from a woman aged 18 to 35 with acute or convalescent COVID-19. The chain joins TRBV12-5 to TRBJ1-2; unclear D gene. This CDR3 reads CASGLLGYYGYTF. CDR3 sequence (DNA): TGTGCTAGTGGTTTGTTGGGCTACTATGGCTACACCTTC.